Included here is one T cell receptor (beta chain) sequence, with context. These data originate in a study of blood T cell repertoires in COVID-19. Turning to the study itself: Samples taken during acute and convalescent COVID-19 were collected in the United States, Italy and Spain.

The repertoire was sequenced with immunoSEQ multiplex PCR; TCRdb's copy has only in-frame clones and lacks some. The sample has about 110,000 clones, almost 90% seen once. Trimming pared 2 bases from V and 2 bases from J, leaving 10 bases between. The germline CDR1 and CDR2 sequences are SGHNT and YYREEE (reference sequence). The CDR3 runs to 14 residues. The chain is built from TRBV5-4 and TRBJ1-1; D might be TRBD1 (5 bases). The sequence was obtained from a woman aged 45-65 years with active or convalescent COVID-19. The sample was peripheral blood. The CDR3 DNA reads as TGTGCCAGCAGCTTTGGACACATCAACACTGAAGCTTTCTTT. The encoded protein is CASSFGHINTEAFF.